This paragraph reports one T cell receptor beta chain. The germline CDR1 and CDR2 sequences are SQVTM and ANQGSEA. With 4 bases removed from V and 6 bases from J, the gap between germline ends came to 9 bases. This CDR3 region has 11 residues. These data belong to a study of blood T cells in healthy people across ages. Next came a second PCR, run for roughly 6 to 11 cycles, which used a sample-barcoded 5' primer along with a J-beta primer mix. TCRdb itself ran the 5' RACE reads through MiXCR, one entry per CDR3 protein. Among about 800,000 distinct CDR3 sequences, about 25% were seen once, and the ten largest hold approximately 4%. The sample was also reused in another study, on T cells of mothers and their children.

The gene calls are TRBV29-1 and TRBJ1-2, with D uncertain. The sample comprised blood. This receptor was identified in a boy aged 5-17 years in good health. CDR3 residues: CSVAAGDGYTF. As DNA, the CDR3 is TGCAGCGTTGCAGCAGGAGATGGCTACACCTTC. The whole variable domain, filled in from reference TRBV29-1 and TRBJ1-2, reads SAVISQKPSRDICQRGTSLTIQCQVDSQVTMMFWYRQQPGQSLTLIATANQGSEATYESGFVIDKFPISRPNLTFSTLTVSNMSPEDSSIYLCSVAAGDGYTFGSGTRLTVV.